These T cell receptor beta chains were read from a single sample in a study of T cells after yellow fever vaccination. One entry per CDR3 protein, called by TCRdb with MiXCR from the 5' RACE reads. This table has 150,000 to 200,000 distinct CDR3 sequences, 9.5% to 11% appearing once. This material consisted of CD8+ T cells sorted from PBMCs, taken 15 days after the yellow fever booster vaccination. The receptors shown here come from a man between 18 and 29 years old who received the YFV17D yellow fever vaccine. Both conserved end residues are part of each CDR3. The D gene is left open where the match is weak. The size entry is marked missing in some rows and otherwise reads once, few, many or a size class.

j_gene,v_gene,d_gene,abundance,CDR3nt,CDR3aa
TRBJ1-1,TRBV27,.,.,TGTGCCAGCAGTTTACTTGTACAGGGGAACACTGAAGCTTTCTTT,CASSLLVQGNTEAFF
TRBJ2-1,TRBV6-2/TRBV6-3,TRBD2,.,TGTGCCAGCAGTCTACTAGCGGGGGGCGACAATGAGCAGTTCTTC,CASSLLAGGDNEQFF
TRBJ2-1,TRBV4-3,.,many,TGCGCCAGCAGCCGAGCGCAGCTTGGGGGCAATGAGCAGTTCTTC,CASSRAQLGGNEQFF
TRBJ2-3,TRBV14,TRBD2,once,TGTGCCAGCAGCCAAGATACCCAGCGGGGGCTATACACAGATACGCAGTATTTT,CASSQDTQRGLYTDTQYF
TRBJ1-2,TRBV12-3/TRBV12-4,.,many,TGTGCCAGCAGTTTCATCGGGAACCCCGGTTGGGGCTACACCTTC,CASSFIGNPGWGYTF
TRBJ1-2,TRBV20-1,.,few,TGCAGTGCTCTGTCCTATGGCTACACCTTC,CSALSYGYTF
TRBJ2-2,TRBV12-3/TRBV12-4,.,.,TGTGCCAGCAGTTTAAGGCCCCTCACCGGGGAGCTGTTTTTT,CASSLRPLTGELFF
TRBJ2-1,TRBV12-3/TRBV12-4,.,few,TGTGCCAGCAGTTCGGCCTTGTACAATGAGCAGTTCTTC,CASSSALYNEQFF
TRBJ2-7,TRBV2,.,.,TGTGCCACCAATCCGGGCGGGGTATACGAGCAGTACTTC,CATNPGGVYEQYF
TRBJ2-7,TRBV7-6,.,few,TGTGCCAGCAGCTTAGTCGCGGAGGCCTACGAGCAGTACTTC,CASSLVAEAYEQYF
TRBJ2-7,TRBV6-2/TRBV6-3,.,few,TGTGCCACCAACGACAATACTAGGGGTGCCTACGAGCAGTACTTC,CATNDNTRGAYEQYF
TRBJ2-5,TRBV5-5,.,.,TGTGCCAGCAGCCTCAGACAGGACGTATATGATGAGACCCAGTACTTC,CASSLRQDVYDETQYF
TRBJ2-3,TRBV15,.,few,TGTGCCACCAGCAGAGAAGGGGGGGCCTTGAGCACAGATACGCAGTATTTT,CATSREGGALSTDTQYF
TRBJ2-6,TRBV5-1,.,.,TGCGCCAGCAGCTTGGGGGGTCAATCTGGGGCCAACGTCCTGACTTTC,CASSLGGQSGANVLTF